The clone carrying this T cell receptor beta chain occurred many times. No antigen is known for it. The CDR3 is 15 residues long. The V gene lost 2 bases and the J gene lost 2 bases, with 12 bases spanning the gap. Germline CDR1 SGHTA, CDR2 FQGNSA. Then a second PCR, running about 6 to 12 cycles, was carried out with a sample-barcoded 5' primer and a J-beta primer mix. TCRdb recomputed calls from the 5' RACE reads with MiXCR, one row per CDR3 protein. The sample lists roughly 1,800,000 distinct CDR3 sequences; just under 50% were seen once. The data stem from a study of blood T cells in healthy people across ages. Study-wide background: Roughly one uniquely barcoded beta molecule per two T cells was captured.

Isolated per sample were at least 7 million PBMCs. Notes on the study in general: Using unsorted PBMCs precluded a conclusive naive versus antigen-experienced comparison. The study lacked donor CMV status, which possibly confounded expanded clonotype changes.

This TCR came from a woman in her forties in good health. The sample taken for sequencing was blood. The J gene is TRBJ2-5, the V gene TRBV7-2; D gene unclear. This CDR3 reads CASSLIVLPQETQYF. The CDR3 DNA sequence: TGTGCCAGCAGCTTAATTGTCCTGCCACAAGAGACCCAGTACTTC.